This TCR beta chain emerged from a study of identical twins. General study results and limits: Researchers reported weaker excess twin sharing in beta out-of-frame sequences. Cord blood's abundant beta clonotypes had fewer insertions, unlike memory repertoires.

Using its own MiXCR run on the 5' RACE reads, TCRdb lists one record per CDR3 protein. Among 520,000 or so distinct CDR3 sequences listed, roughly a fifth were seen once. This clonotype showed up just a few times. Its antigen is not identified. In every case, the donor was a healthy Caucasian. The CDR3 is 15 residues long. With 7 bases removed from V and 3 bases from J, the gap between germline ends came to 15 bases. The data were also submitted as part of a second study, on T cells expressing NK-cell markers. This second study notes: Source material for TCR beta repertoires consisted of sorted CD3+CD56+NKG2C+, CD3+CD56+NKG2C- and CD3+CD56-NKG2C+ T cells.

The chain is built from TRBV12-3 or TRBV12-4 and TRBJ2-2, with D possibly being TRBD2 (6 bases). This clonotype was obtained from a woman under 30 in good health. Sequencing was carried out using CD4+ T cells sorted from blood. The CDR3 loop reads CASTRGGGDTGELFF. The CDR3 DNA reads as TGTGCCAGCACCCGGGGCGGAGGGGACACCGGGGAGCTGTTTTTT.